A selection of T cell receptor beta chains follows, all from one sample in a study of CXCR3-negative and CXCR3-positive naive CD8 T cells. TCRdb reprocessed the 5' RACE reads, with one entry per CDR3 protein and no DNA. The ten top clones account for 0.85% to 1.4%, within a sample of 75,000 to 95,000 distinct CDR3 sequences. The sequenced sample consisted of naive CXCR3- CD8+ T cells from blood. The origin of the receptors is a human donor in good health. Some clones in this sample may be carry-over from other donors' samples. Both conserved end residues are part of each CDR3.

j_call	v_call	cdr3_aa
TRBJ2-5	TRBV6-9	CASSYPPKFYEETQYF
TRBJ2-1	TRBV28	CASSLRLNRPTYNEQFF
TRBJ2-7	TRBV6-6	CASATTRQGPYEQYF
TRBJ2-7	TRBV4-1	CASSPGTSPYEQYF
TRBJ1-3	TRBV6-2/TRBV6-3	CASSTPVDSGNTIYF
TRBJ1-5	TRBV4-2	CASSQDWDWGERNQPQHF
TRBJ2-1	TRBV29-1	CSSRRREGGNEQFF
TRBJ1-1	TRBV6-5	CAALAVNTEAFF
TRBJ2-1	TRBV7-3	CASSSRLAGSQYNEQFF
TRBJ2-7	TRBV29-1	CSVEGLPGQGFSPGEQYF
TRBJ1-5	TRBV6-5	CASSYAGGDQPQHF
TRBJ1-1	TRBV20-1	CSALHVGTGFGNTEAFF
TRBJ2-1	TRBV6-4	CASSPSGGSTDEQFF
TRBJ2-1	TRBV6-2/TRBV6-3	CASSYGRVPEQFF
TRBJ1-2	TRBV20-1	CSARDLGTELGYTF
TRBJ2-1	TRBV4-3	CAGSQDRTGLNEQFF
TRBJ2-5	TRBV6-5	CASSYGGAAETQYF
TRBJ2-3	TRBV7-7	CASSLGLEADTQYF
TRBJ2-7	TRBV6-5	CASGSSGGSYEQYF
TRBJ1-1	TRBV13	CASSPKGLQGAEAFF
TRBJ2-7	TRBV9	CASSSAGKQYF
TRBJ2-7	TRBV20-1	CSARRLAGSYEQYF
TRBJ2-1	TRBV12-3/TRBV12-4	CASSPGNGYNEQFF
TRBJ2-3	TRBV12-3/TRBV12-4	CASPAPGRVDTQYF
TRBJ1-1	TRBV30	CAWTEGDTEAFF
TRBJ2-4	TRBV7-9	CASSPAGETRRYF
TRBJ1-3	TRBV2	CASSEGNTIYF
TRBJ1-2	TRBV18	CASSPPGVGYGYTF
TRBJ2-1	TRBV27	CVSIQQGGNEQFF
TRBJ2-3	TRBV7-3	CASSLNPGIASDTQYF
TRBJ2-7	TRBV14	CASSQRENHHEQYF
TRBJ2-5	TRBV6-5	CASSYAALQETQYF
TRBJ2-2	TRBV5-6	CASSFTTGELFF
TRBJ2-1	TRBV28	CASSLWGNRGTYNEQFF
TRBJ2-1	TRBV20-1	CSASTSGGAGRGEQFF
TRBJ2-3	TRBV7-9	CASSFHGGVTDTQYF
TRBJ2-1	TRBV14	CASSQNPLPEGPRPFNAYNEQFF
TRBJ2-5	TRBV29-1	CSVGTPDSQETQYF
TRBJ2-3	TRBV29-1	CSVEDPGVRNTQYF
TRBJ2-7	TRBV11-2	CASSLDGYRPYEQYF
TRBJ2-7	TRBV5-6	CASSLAGYGLAGYEQYF
TRBJ1-1	TRBV7-9	CASRGGRDEAFF
TRBJ2-3	TRBV4-1	CASSQEAGVDTQYF
TRBJ2-4	TRBV6-6	CASSYSVQGRNIQYF
TRBJ1-5	TRBV29-1	CSVEDGGGYGTQHF
TRBJ2-5	TRBV29-1	CSVEGLNPGWETQYF
TRBJ2-3	TRBV15	CATSTRSSTDTQYF
TRBJ2-3	TRBV12-3/TRBV12-4	CASSPLERAVTDTQYF
TRBJ2-3	TRBV7-2	CASSSPFWSADTQYF
TRBJ2-1	TRBV7-2	CASSLVSGAYNEQFF
TRBJ1-2	TRBV25-1	CASSSSGGYTF